Reported below is one T cell receptor (beta chain). The sample holds a few counts of this clonotype. No antigen is known for it. No much larger clone exists at a distance of one base, and base qualities are not known. This sample stems from a study of post-analysis software for immune sequencing data (dated by TCRdb to about 2015). Describing the broader study: Disease courses on record covered relapsing-remitting, secondary progressive and progressive-relapsing multiple sclerosis, though some patients had no subtype annotation. The patient repertoires were set against 10 or so previously published healthy control repertoires from donors whose ages ranged from about 6 to 27 years. A subset of samples was prepared in parallel using single-end sample barcoding, then pooled and co-amplified after Illumina adapter ligation.

Relative to germline, V is missing 2 bases and J is missing 1 base, with 6 bases of the junction outside any gene match. Including the terminal cysteine and phenylalanine, the CDR3 comprises 15 residues. Of all the DNA, just the CDR3 is kept, 45 bases in frame from base 1. The germline V gene yields SGHRS for CDR1 and YFSETQ for CDR2. Results the study describes overall, beyond this receptor: Significantly lower normalized Chao1 diversity was found in multiple sclerosis patients than in controls, suggesting substantial peripheral T-cell clonal expansion. Significantly higher frequencies in patients than in controls were found for about five TRBV segments, including TRBV5-6, TRBV5-1 and TRBV20-1. Direct clustering with F measure showed strong co-clustering of samples prepared in the same batch, prompting a batch-effect correction. The control group was slightly older than the multiple sclerosis patient group.

To demonstrate the VDJtools post-analysis software, TCR beta repertoires were profiled from the peripheral blood of about 13 young patients with multiple sclerosis. The patients with multiple sclerosis were children and adolescents between 6 and 15 years of age. Receptor amplification or capture employed PCR. The data were produced on an Illumina HiSeq 2500. To reduce PCR and sequencing biases, unique molecular identifiers were incorporated into the TCR beta cDNA libraries. Per 1 to 10 million input T cells, some 500,000 cDNA molecules were obtained, such that each molecule approximated one T cell. The patient libraries were prepared and sequenced with the same protocol used for the earlier healthy control dataset. Within a given batch, samples were prepared together, multiplexed and sequenced on the same HiSeq lane. From the authors' description of their analysis: Raw barcoded reads were processed with MIGEC, and single-read molecular identifier groups were discarded before consensus assembly and CDR3 extraction. VDJtools was used for post-analysis of the clonotype tables, with diversity normalized by down-sampling every dataset to the smallest sample size. Repertoire overlap clustering matched CDR3 amino acid but not nucleotide sequences to correct batch-related cross-sample contamination. TCRdb itself trimmed the public reads at Q25 with fastp, ran MiXCR and retained productive beta chains. Rows with one shared CDR3 protein collapse into an entry with the most common genes and DNA. The V and J calls were determined by TCRdb, not by the authors. In this sample the table shows a few hundred thousand distinct CDR3 sequences, approximately 37% of which occur a single time. About 7.6% of the sample goes to the ten largest clones.

The chain is encoded by TRBV5-1 joined to TRBJ2-7; 7 bases in the middle match TRBD2. The sample taken for sequencing was blood. This TCR came from a girl aged 2 to 10 with multiple sclerosis. The nucleotides read TGCGCCAGCAGCTTCGAACGGGAGGCATCCTACGAGCAGTACTTC. It translates to CASSFEREASYEQYF.